The present entry profiles one TCR beta chain with its context. Its cognate antigen is unknown. Germline CDR1 reads MNHEY; CDR2 reads SVGEGT. With 2 bases removed from V and 0 bases from J, the gap between germline ends came to 14 bases. The CDR3 contains 18 residues. The data are from a study of T cell responses to AZD1222 COVID-19 vaccine. Study-level information: Second-dose schedules of about 4 or about 12 weeks were combined.

Assay: immunoSEQ multiplex PCR; the TCRdb copy retains only in-frame clones and omits some. The sample consists of about 160,000 clones, nearly 90% of them appearing once. Findings of the study overall: Dominant at 160-218 and 743-854, vaccine-associated CD4 TCRs also spanned spike. There were mostly white British donors and more females than males, and clonal diversity was possibly underestimated.

This receptor was identified in an adult in good health. The V gene is TRBV6-2 or TRBV6-3, the J gene TRBJ1-6; D unclear. The starting material was peripheral blood, obtained on day 0 of AZD1222 vaccination. CDR3: CASSYPPERSSYNSPLHF. The CDR3 DNA sequence: TGTGCCAGCAGTTACCCTCCGGAGAGGAGCTCCTATAATTCACCCCTCCACTTT.